The clone carrying this T cell receptor (beta chain) was counted many times. The antigen is not known. Quantitative 5'-RACE with molecular barcodes generated TCR beta libraries. MiXCR, applied by TCRdb to the 5' RACE reads, yields one record per CDR3 protein. Of just under 550,000 distinct CDR3 sequences in the sample, roughly 12% were seen once. This specimen belongs to a study of CD8 T cells in ankylosing spondylitis. Overall study findings and caveats: Within ankylosing spondylitis blood, a TCR beta motif made up of seven to nine highly homologous variants appeared to be characteristic. Disease-linked clones, CD8+, were relatively rare in peripheral blood.

The sequencing sample was made of blood, either unsorted or a sorted T cell fraction (not recorded which). This sequence was found in a male donor with ankylosing spondylitis.

CDR3: CSARQGASNSPLHF. CDR3 sequence (DNA): TGCAGTGCCCGACAGGGGGCGAGTAATTCACCCCTCCACTTT. The rearrangement uses TRBV20-1 and TRBJ1-6; 10 nucleotides agree with TRBD1. The CDR3 length is 14 residues. Germline lookup yields CDR1 DFQATT and CDR2 SNEGSKA (reference sequence). Germline trimming cut 6 bases from V and 6 bases from J; bases unmatched to any gene: 5.